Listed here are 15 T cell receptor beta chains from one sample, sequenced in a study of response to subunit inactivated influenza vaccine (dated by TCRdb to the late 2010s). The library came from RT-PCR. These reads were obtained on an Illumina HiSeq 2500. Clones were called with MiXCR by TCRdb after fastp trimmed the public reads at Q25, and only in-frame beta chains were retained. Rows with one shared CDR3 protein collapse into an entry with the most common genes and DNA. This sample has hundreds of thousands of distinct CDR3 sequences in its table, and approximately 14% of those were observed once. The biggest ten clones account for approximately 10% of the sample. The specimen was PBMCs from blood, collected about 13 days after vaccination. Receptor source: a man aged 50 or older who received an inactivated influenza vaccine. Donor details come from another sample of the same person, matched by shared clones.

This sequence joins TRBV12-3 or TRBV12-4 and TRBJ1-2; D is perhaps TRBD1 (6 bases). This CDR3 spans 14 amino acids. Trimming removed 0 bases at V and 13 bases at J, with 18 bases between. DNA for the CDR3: TGTGCCAGCAGTTTAGCCGCCGGACAGCGCTGGCTCACCTTC. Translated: CASSLAAGQRWLTF.

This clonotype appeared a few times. CDR3 residues: CASSVGQHLDTQYF. The CDR3 DNA follows: TGTGCCAGCAGCGTAGGACAACATCTGGATACGCAGTATTTT. The rearrangement joins TRBV9 to TRBJ2-3; D unresolved. Germline assignment: CDR1 SGDLS and CDR2 YYNGEE. There are 14 residues in the CDR3. With 0 bases removed from V and 6 bases from J, the gap between germline ends came to 11 bases.

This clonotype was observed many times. The CDR3 DNA is TGTGCCAGCAGCAGTGGCCGACTAGCGGGTGTAGAGACCCAGTACTTC. Residues: CASSSGRLAGVETQYF. The gene calls are TRBV7-9 and TRBJ2-5; 10 nucleotides line up with TRBD2. The CDR3 is 16 amino acids. CDR1 SEHNR and CDR2 FQNEAQ come from the germline V gene (reference sequence). V was clipped by 5 bases and J by 4 bases; unmatched bases: 10.

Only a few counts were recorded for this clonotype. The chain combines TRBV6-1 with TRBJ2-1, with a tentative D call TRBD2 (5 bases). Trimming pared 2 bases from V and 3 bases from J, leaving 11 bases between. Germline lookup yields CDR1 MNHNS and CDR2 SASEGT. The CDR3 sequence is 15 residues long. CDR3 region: CASSELAHNYNEQFF. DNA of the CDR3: TGTGCCAGCAGTGAATTAGCGCACAACTACAATGAGCAGTTCTTC.

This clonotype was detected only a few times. CDR3 loop: CASSYSLLNEQFF. For the CDR3, the DNA is TGTGCCAGCAGTTACTCGTTATTGAATGAGCAGTTCTTC. This chain joins TRBV6-5 and TRBJ2-1, with D unresolved. The germline V gene has CDR1 MNHEY and CDR2 SVGAGI. V shed 0 bases and J shed 7 bases, with 7 bases lying between them. The CDR3 contains 13 residues.

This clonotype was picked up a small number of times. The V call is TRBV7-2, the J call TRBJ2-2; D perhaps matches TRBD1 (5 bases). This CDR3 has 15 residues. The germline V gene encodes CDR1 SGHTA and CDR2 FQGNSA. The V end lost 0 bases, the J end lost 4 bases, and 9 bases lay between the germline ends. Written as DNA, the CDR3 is TGTGCCAGCAGCTTAGCCGGCAGGGCCACCGGGGAGCTGTTTTTT. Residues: CASSLAGRATGELFF.

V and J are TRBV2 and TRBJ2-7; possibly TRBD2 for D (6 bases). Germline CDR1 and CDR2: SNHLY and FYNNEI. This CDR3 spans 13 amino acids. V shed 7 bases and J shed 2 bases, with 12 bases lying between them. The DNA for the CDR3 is TGTGCCAGCAACCCGGGAGCCACCTACGAGCAGTACTTC. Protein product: CASNPGATYEQYF.

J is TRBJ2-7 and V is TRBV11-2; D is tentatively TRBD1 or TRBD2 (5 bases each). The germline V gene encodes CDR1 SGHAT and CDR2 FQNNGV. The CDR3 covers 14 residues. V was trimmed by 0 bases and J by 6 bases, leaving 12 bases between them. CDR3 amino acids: CASSLEEVGVEQYF. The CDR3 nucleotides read TGTGCCAGCAGCTTAGAGGAGGTGGGGGTCGAGCAGTACTTC.

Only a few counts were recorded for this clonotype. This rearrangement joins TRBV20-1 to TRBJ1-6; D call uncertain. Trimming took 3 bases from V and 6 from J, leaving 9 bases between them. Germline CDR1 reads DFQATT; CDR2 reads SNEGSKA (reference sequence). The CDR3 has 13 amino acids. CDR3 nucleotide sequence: TGCAGTGCTAGGGGAGACATTAATTCACCCCTCCACTTT. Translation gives CSARGDINSPLHF.

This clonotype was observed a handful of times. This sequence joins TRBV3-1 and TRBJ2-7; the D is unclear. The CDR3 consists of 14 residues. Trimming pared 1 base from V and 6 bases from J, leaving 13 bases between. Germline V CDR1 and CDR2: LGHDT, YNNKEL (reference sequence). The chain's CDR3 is CASSQAPPLSEQYF. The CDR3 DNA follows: TGTGCCAGCAGCCAAGCCCCCCCCCTGAGCGAGCAGTACTTC.

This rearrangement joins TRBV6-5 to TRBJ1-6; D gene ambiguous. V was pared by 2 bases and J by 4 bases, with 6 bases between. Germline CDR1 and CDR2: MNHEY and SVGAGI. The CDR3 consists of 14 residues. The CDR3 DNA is TGTGCCAGCAGTTACGGACGGTATAATTCACCCCTCCACTTT. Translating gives CASSYGRYNSPLHF.

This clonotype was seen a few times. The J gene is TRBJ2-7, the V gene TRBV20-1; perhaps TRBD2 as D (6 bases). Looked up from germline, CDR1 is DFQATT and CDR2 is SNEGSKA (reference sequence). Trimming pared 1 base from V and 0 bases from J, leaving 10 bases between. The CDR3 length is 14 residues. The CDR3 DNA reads TGCAGTGCTAGAGTGAGTAGCGGCTCCTACGAGCAGTACTTC. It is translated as CSARVSSGSYEQYF.

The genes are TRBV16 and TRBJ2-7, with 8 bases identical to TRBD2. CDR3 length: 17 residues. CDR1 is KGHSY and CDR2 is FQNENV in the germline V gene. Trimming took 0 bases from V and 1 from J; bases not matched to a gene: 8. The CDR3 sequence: CASSQSGTREGSYEQYF. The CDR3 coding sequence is TGTGCCAGCAGCCAATCCGGGACTAGAGAGGGGTCCTACGAGCAGTACTTC.

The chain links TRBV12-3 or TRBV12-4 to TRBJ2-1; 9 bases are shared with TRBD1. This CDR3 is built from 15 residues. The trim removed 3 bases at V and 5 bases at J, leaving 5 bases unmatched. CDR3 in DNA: TGTGCCAGCAGTTTTTGGGGACAGGGAAACAATGAGCAGTTCTTC. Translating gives CASSFWGQGNNEQFF.

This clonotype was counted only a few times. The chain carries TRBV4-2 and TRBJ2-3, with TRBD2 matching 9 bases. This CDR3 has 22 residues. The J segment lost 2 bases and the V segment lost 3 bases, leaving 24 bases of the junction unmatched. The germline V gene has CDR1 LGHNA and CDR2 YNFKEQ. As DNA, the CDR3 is TGTGCCAGCAGCCAGGAGCCCCGTCCCCTAGCGGGACTCGAGACTGTCACAGATACGCAGTATTTT. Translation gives CASSQEPRPLAGLETVTDTQYF.